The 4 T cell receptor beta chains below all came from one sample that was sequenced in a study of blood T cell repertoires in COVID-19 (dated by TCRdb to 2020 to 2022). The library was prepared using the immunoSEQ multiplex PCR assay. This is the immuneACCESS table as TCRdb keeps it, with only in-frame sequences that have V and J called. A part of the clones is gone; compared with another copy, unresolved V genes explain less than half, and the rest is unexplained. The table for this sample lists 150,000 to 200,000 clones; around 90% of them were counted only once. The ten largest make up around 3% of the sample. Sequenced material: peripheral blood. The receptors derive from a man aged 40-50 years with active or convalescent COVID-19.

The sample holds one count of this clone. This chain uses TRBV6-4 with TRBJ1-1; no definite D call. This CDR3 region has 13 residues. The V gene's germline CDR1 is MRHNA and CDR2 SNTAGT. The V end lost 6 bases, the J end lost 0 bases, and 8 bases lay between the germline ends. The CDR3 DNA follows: TGTGCCAGCAGCACAGAACTGAACACTGAAGCTTTCTTT. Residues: CASSTELNTEAFF.

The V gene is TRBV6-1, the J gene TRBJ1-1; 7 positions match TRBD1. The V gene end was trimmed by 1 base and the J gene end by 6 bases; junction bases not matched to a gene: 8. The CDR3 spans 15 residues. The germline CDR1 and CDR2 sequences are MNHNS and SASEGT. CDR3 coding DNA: TGTGCCAGCAGTGAAGGCCACCTAGGGACAGCTGAAGCTTTCTTT. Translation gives CASSEGHLGTAEAFF.

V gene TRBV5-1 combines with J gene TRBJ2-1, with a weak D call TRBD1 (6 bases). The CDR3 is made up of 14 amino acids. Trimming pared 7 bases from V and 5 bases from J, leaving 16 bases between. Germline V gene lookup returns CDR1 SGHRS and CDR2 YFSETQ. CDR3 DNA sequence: TGCGCCAGCGGGGGTACAGGGACCAACAATGAGCAGTTCTTC. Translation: CASGGTGTNNEQFF.

CDR3 in amino acids: CASSPPGKTNEKLFF. CDR3 sequence (DNA): TGTGCCAGCAGCCCTCCAGGGAAGACTAATGAAAAACTGTTTTTT. The J gene is TRBJ1-4, the V gene TRBV7-3, with D possibly being TRBD1 (5 bases). Germline V lookup: CDR1 SGHTA, CDR2 FQGTGA. Trimming removed 5 bases from V and 2 bases from J, with 12 bases in between. The CDR3 is 15 amino acids.